This TCR beta chain is from a study of CD4 T cells in relation to SARS-CoV-2 and coronaviruses. Unexposed donor CD4+ T cells date from 2011-2018, before the COVID-19 pandemic. The cells were cultured for about ten days before CD4+ T cells were isolated. Germline CDR1 and CDR2: SGHTS and YDEGEE. The CDR3 totals 13 residues. Trimming stripped 2 bases from V and 0 bases from J, with 5 bases between. Generated by immunoSEQ multiplex PCR, the TCRdb table keeps only in-frame clones and is missing some. The profile shows some 25,000 clones, roughly 81% of them singletons. Concerning this clone: Antigen unknown.

The rearrangement uses TRBV5-8 and TRBJ2-5; no definite D call. The sample consisted of CD4+ T cells from PBMCs, cultured in vitro. The receptor was isolated from a human donor in good health. The CDR3 region has the DNA TGTGCCAGCAGCTTACAGTACCAAGAGACCCAGTACTTC. This sequence encodes CASSLQYQETQYF.